These 26 T cell receptor beta chains came from one sample sequenced in a study of T cell changes during pregnancy in multiple sclerosis. The assay was immunoSEQ multiplex PCR, and TCRdb's table has in-frame clones only and misses some. The data show about 41,000 clones, roughly 87% seen once. The starting material was CD4+ T cells from peripheral blood mononuclear cells, obtained in the first trimester of pregnancy. The receptors stem from a female donor with multiple sclerosis, enrolled in a pregnancy study.

The rearrangement links TRBV29-1 to TRBJ2-7, with TRBD1 identical over 9 bases. The J segment lost 9 bases and the V segment lost 4 bases, leaving 13 bases of the junction unmatched. From germline, CDR1 is SQVTM and CDR2 ANQGSEA. CDR3 length: 14 residues. In DNA form, the CDR3 reads TGCAGCGTTGTCTCGGCGAACAGGGGGCTGGGGCAGTACTTC. Encoded protein: CSVVSANRGLGQYF.

This clone was recorded only once. V usage is TRBV11-2 and J usage is TRBJ2-3; 10 bases map to TRBD2. The CDR3 is 15 residues long. Germline-derived CDR1 and CDR2 are SGHAT and FQNNGV. Trimming at V came to 5 bases and at J to 7 bases, leaving 9 bases not matched to a gene. The DNA of the CDR3 is TGTGCCAGCAGCAGACTAGCGGGCGTGGGAAATACGCAGTATTTT. Its protein product is CASSRLAGVGNTQYF.

The V and J genes are TRBV6-6 and TRBJ1-3; D not certain. V lost 6 bases and J lost 8, with 20 bases in between. The CDR3 has 15 amino acids. Germline CDR1 and CDR2: MNHNY and SVGAGI (reference sequence). DNA of the CDR3: TGTGCCAGCAGAACTTCCGGCAGCGTACCCGACACCATATATTTT. Translated: CASRTSGSVPDTIYF.

The chain links TRBV5-5 to TRBJ1-2; tentatively, D is TRBD1 (6 bases). This CDR3 has 17 residues. Germline V gene sequence: CDR1 SGHKS, CDR2 YYEKEE (reference sequence). V dropped 0 bases and J dropped 8 bases, with 23 bases sitting between them. The CDR3: CASSLVGTQLYPFGYTF. The CDR3, as DNA: TGTGCCAGCAGCTTGGTTGGGACACAACTTTATCCCTTCGGCTACACCTTC. Complete variable domain (other parts from reference TRBV5-5 and TRBJ1-2): DAGVTQSPTHLIKTRGQQVTLRCSPISGHKSVSWYQQVLGQGPQFIFQYYEKEERGRGNFPDRFSARQFPNYSSELNVNALLLGDSALYLCASSLVGTQLYPFGYTFGSGTRLTVV.

This chain's CDR3 is CARPGLAGVGEQYF. The CDR3 DNA follows: TGTGCCAGACCGGGACTAGCGGGAGTCGGCGAGCAGTACTTC. V and J are TRBV2 and TRBJ2-7; the match to TRBD2 covers 14 bases. The V segment lost 9 bases and the J segment 6 bases; nucleotides outside the gene matches: 7. CDR1 and CDR2 from the germline V gene are SNHLY and FYNNEI. CDR3 length equals 14 residues. Complete variable domain (other parts from reference TRBV2 and TRBJ2-7): EPEVTQTPSHQVTQMGQEVILRCVPISNHLYFYWYRQILGQKVEFLVSFYNNEISEKSEIFDDQFSVERPDGSNFTLKIRSTKLEDSAMYFCARPGLAGVGEQYFGPGTRLTVT.

Only one count was recorded for this clone. The rearrangement uses TRBV6-1 and TRBJ1-5; TRBD1 might be the D (6 bases). V lost 1 base to trimming and J lost 1 base, with 11 bases between them. This CDR3 spans 16 amino acids. In germline, CDR1 is MNHNS, CDR2 SASEGT. The CDR3 loop is CASSEVGHLSNQPQHF. The CDR3 DNA follows: TGTGCCAGCAGTGAAGTGGGACACCTAAGCAATCAGCCCCAGCATTTT.

V is TRBV18 and J is TRBJ2-5, with 9 bases that match TRBD1. V trimming: 2 bases; J trimming: 5 bases; junction bases outside the gene matches: 9. The CDR3 contains 16 residues. Germline assignment: CDR1 KGHSH and CDR2 LQKENI. DNA of the CDR3: TGTGCCAGCTCACCAGGGACAGGGATGAGTGAGGAGACCCAGTACTTC. This codes for CASSPGTGMSEETQYF. Filled out from reference TRBV18 and TRBJ2-5, the complete variable domain reads NAGVMQNPRHLVRRRGQEARLRCSPMKGHSHVYWYRQLPEEGLKFMVYLQKENIIDESGMPKERFSAEFPKEGPSILRIQQVVRGDSAAYFCASSPGTGMSEETQYFGPGTRLLVL.

The chain employs TRBV25-1 and TRBJ1-1; 9 nucleotides line up with TRBD1. The trim removed 3 bases at V and 5 bases at J, leaving 10 bases unmatched. CDR1 and CDR2 (germline): MGHDK, SYGVNS. The CDR3 covers 16 residues. The CDR3 here is CASSDRQGVRKTEAFF. CDR3 in DNA: TGTGCCAGCAGTGACCGACAGGGGGTAAGGAAGACTGAAGCTTTCTTT.

This chain joins TRBV29-1 and TRBJ2-5; weak D call: TRBD1 (6 bases). V lost 2 bases to trimming and J lost 4 bases, with 11 bases between them. From germline, CDR1 is SQVTM and CDR2 ANQGSEA. This CDR3 is 13 amino acids long. The CDR3 nucleotides read TGCAGCGTTGAAAACAGGGTAGGAGAGACCCAGTACTTC. This encodes CSVENRVGETQYF.

This rearrangement joins TRBV19 to TRBJ2-4, with 7 bases fitting TRBD2. V was pared by 3 bases and J by 5 bases, with 4 bases of the junction left unmatched. Germline CDR1 and CDR2: LNHDA and SQIVND (reference sequence). The CDR3 has 14 amino acids. CDR3 region: CASSIGLDQNIQYF. Written as DNA, the CDR3 is TGTGCCAGTAGTATTGGACTAGATCAAAACATTCAGTACTTC.

The chain recombines TRBV5-6 with TRBJ2-7, with 9 bases identical to TRBD1. The length of the CDR3 is 16 residues. V shed 3 bases and J 4 bases; nucleotides not matched to a gene: 11. Germline CDR1 is SGHDT and CDR2 is YYEEEE. The CDR3 coding sequence is TGTGCCAGCAGCTCGGTCGGGGGACAGGGTAGGTACGAGCAGTACTTC. Encoded protein: CASSSVGGQGRYEQYF.

This clone was seen only once. The CDR3 protein is CASSLSSGQGAYEQYF. CDR3 sequence (DNA): TGTGCCAGCAGCTTATCATCAGGACAGGGTGCCTACGAGCAGTACTTC. The chain carries TRBV7-2 and TRBJ2-7, with 8 bases lining up with TRBD1. CDR3 length equals 16 residues. V lost 2 bases to trimming and J lost 2 bases; unmatched junction nucleotides: 8. The germline V gene has CDR1 SGHTA and CDR2 FQGNSA.

The chain is built from TRBV7-2 and TRBJ1-2, with 12 bases identical to TRBD1. The trim removed 5 bases at V and 8 bases at J, leaving 9 bases unmatched. CDR1 is SGHTA, CDR2 FQGNSA, per germline. This CDR3 has 15 amino acids. CDR3 bases: TGTGCCAGCAGCCCGACGGGACAGGGGGCGTCCGGCTACACCTTC. Its translation: CASSPTGQGASGYTF.

This clone was recorded only once. The chain employs TRBV10-1 and TRBJ1-1, with a tentative D call TRBD1 (5 bases). Germline V lookup: CDR1 WNHNN, CDR2 SYGVQD (reference sequence). Trimming removed 4 bases at V and 0 bases at J, with 6 bases between. CDR3 length: 13 residues. CDR3 nucleotide sequence: TGCGCCAGCAGTGGACAGCTGAACACTGAAGCTTTCTTT. Translating gives CASSGQLNTEAFF.

The DNA of the CDR3 is TGTGCCAGCAGTTACTCGAACACCTACAATGAGCAGTTCTTC. Amino acid sequence: CASSYSNTYNEQFF. This chain joins TRBV6-5 and TRBJ2-1; D is ambiguous. The CDR3 is made up of 14 amino acids. The germline gives CDR1 MNHEY, CDR2 SVGAGI. The ends were cut back, 0 bases at V and 2 bases at J, with 5 bases in the middle.

CDR3 bases: TGTGCCAGCAGTGAACTAGCGGGCGACTACGAGCAGTACTTC. It specifies CASSELAGDYEQYF. The chain uses TRBV25-1 and TRBJ2-7, with TRBD2 matching over 8 bases. Trimming took 2 bases from V and 3 from J; bases not matched to a gene: 3. The CDR3 sequence is 14 residues long. Germline V lookup: CDR1 MGHDK, CDR2 SYGVNS.

This sequence joins TRBV5-8 and TRBJ1-1; weak D call: TRBD1 (6 bases). Germline-derived CDR1 and CDR2 are SGHTS and YDEGEE. This CDR3 comprises 14 residues. The ends were cut back, 9 bases at V and 0 bases at J, with 15 bases in the middle. The CDR3 DNA reads TGTGCCATCAAGGGGGTATACATGAACACTGAAGCTTTCTTT. Encoded protein: CAIKGVYMNTEAFF.

The chain couples TRBV9 to TRBJ2-3; 7 bases align to TRBD1. The V gene end was trimmed by 0 bases and the J gene end by 6 bases; junction bases not matched to a gene: 13. The CDR3 runs 17 residues. CDR1 SGDLS and CDR2 YYNGEE come from the germline V gene. CDR3 nucleotides: TGTGCCAGCAGCGTAGAGGAGGCAGGGGGTTTTCGGGATACGCAGTATTTT. This encodes CASSVEEAGGFRDTQYF.

By proportion, this clone is medium-sized (0.01 to 0.1%). The chain has TRBV28 and TRBJ2-2; TRBD1 is a possible D gene (5 bases). Germline V gene lookup returns CDR1 MDHEN and CDR2 SYDVKM. This CDR3 comprises 14 residues. V lost 6 bases and J lost 4, with 12 bases in between. CDR3 DNA sequence: TGTGCCAGCAGACATCAGGGTGGCACCGGGGAGCTGTTTTTT. Amino acids: CASRHQGGTGELFF.

The chain combines TRBV14 with TRBJ2-7; 14 bases are shared with TRBD2. The CDR3 runs to 17 residues. Germline V gene sequence: CDR1 SGHDN, CDR2 FVKESK. Unmatched junction bases numbered 5, after V lost 2 bases and J lost 2 bases. The CDR3: CASSQSPGLAGAYEQYF. CDR3 sequence (DNA): TGTGCCAGCAGCCAATCTCCGGGACTAGCGGGAGCCTACGAGCAGTACTTC.

V is TRBV9 and J is TRBJ2-7, with 7 bases fitting TRBD2. CDR1 is SGDLS and CDR2 is YYNGEE in the germline V gene. The CDR3 is 15 amino acids. The J segment lost 6 bases and the V segment lost 5 bases, leaving 14 bases of the junction unmatched. Written as DNA, the CDR3 is TGTGCCAGCAGTCAAAGCGGGACTTCTTCGGGCGAGCAGTACTTC. Translation gives CASSQSGTSSGEQYF.

V and J are TRBV18 and TRBJ2-7, with 8 nucleotides matching TRBD1. Germline lookup yields CDR1 KGHSH and CDR2 LQKENI. The CDR3 is made up of 14 amino acids. V lost 5 bases, J lost 3 bases, and 6 bases stayed unmatched. The CDR3 bases are TGTGCCAGCTCATCGGGACAGGTGGACTACGAGCAGTACTTC. Translation: CASSSGQVDYEQYF.

The J gene is TRBJ2-7, the V gene TRBV10-3; weak D call: TRBD1 (5 bases). The CDR3 loop spans 13 amino acids. CDR1 is ENHRY and CDR2 is SYGVKD in the germline V gene. V lost 2 bases and J lost 5, with 10 bases in between. The CDR3 DNA follows: TGTGCCATCAGTGAGCGTGACAGAGACGAGCAGTACTTC. Translating it yields CAISERDRDEQYF.

V gene TRBV10-3 combines with J gene TRBJ2-3; 10 nucleotides agree with TRBD2. This CDR3 comprises 17 residues. Trimming removed 5 bases from V and 4 bases from J; junction bases left unmatched: 12. Germline CDR1 ENHRY, CDR2 SYGVKD. The CDR3 bases are TGTGCCATCAGTTCTAGCGGGAGTATGGGTACGGCAGATACGCAGTATTTT. This encodes CAISSSGSMGTADTQYF.

This chain connects TRBV25-1 to TRBJ2-1, with 7 positions matching TRBD2. This CDR3 has 15 residues. Looked up from germline, CDR1 is MGHDK and CDR2 is SYGVNS. Trimming at V came to 2 bases and at J to 6 bases, leaving 7 bases not matched to a gene. CDR3 sequence (DNA): TGTGCCAGCAGTGAACTGGCTAGCGGAGGCAATGAGCAGTTCTTC. It encodes CASSELASGGNEQFF. Filled out from reference TRBV25-1 and TRBJ2-1, the complete variable domain reads EADIYQTPRYLVIGTGKKITLECSQTMGHDKMYWYQQDPGMELHLIHYSYGVNSTEKGDLSSESTVSRIRTEHFPLTLESARPSHTSQYLCASSELASGGNEQFFGPGTRLTVL.

This chain uses TRBV4-2 with TRBJ2-2; no firm D call. The CDR3 covers 12 residues. The germline V and J ends were trimmed by 4 bases and 6 bases, with 6 bases remaining between them. Per the germline V gene, CDR1 is LGHNA and CDR2 is YNFKEQ. The CDR3 nucleotides read TGTGCCAGCAGCCCGTCGGCCGGGGAGCTGTTTTTT. Translation gives CASSPSAGELFF.